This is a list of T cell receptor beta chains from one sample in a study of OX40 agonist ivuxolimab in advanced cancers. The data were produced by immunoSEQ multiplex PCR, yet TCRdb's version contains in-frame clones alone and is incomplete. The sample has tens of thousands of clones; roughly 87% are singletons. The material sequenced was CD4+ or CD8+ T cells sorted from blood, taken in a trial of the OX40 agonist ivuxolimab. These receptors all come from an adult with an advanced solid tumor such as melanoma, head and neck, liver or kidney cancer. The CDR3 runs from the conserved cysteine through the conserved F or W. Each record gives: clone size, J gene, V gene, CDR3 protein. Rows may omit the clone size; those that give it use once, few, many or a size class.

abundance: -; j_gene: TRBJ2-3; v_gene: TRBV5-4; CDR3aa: CASGESRTDTQYF
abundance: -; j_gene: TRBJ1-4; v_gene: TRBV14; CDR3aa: CASSPRAANEKLFF
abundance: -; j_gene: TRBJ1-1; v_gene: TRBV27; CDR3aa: CASSFEGRGTEAFF
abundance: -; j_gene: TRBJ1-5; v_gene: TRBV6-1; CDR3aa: CASSEALGAGENQPQHF
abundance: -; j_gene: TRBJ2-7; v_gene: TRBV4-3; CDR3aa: CASSQDAFEREQYF
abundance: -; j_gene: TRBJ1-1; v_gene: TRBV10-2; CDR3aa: CASKPTGEDTEAFF
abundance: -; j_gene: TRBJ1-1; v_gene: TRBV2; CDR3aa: CASHRDMNTEAFF
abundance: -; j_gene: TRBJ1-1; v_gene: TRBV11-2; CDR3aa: CASSPPGEAFF
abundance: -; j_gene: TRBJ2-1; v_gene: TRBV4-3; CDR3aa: CASSPRAQSSYNEQFF
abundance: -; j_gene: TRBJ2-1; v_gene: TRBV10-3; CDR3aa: CAISESFSRHEQFF
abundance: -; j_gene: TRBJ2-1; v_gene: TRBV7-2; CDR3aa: CASSGTTIYNEQFF
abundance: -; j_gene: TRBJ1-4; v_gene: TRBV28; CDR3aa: CASSFRRGGVKEKLFF
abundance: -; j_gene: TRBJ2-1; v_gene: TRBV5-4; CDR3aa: CASRAGNEQFF
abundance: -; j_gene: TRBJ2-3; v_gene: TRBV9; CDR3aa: CASGDPDTQYF
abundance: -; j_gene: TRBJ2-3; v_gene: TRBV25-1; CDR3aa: CASSEYGGYGTDTQYF
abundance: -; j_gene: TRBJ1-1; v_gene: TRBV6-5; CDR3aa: CASRRDTEAFF
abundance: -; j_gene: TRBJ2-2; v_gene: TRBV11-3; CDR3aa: CASSLISGTNTGELFF
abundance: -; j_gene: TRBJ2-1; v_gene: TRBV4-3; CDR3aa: CASSQDKASGGVYNEQFF
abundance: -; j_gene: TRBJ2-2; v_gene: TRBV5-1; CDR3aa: CASSLDPGGELFF
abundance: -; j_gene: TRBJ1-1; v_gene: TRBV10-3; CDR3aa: CAISATTSNTEAFF
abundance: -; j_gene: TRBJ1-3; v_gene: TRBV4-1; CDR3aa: CASSQTGVPGNTIYF
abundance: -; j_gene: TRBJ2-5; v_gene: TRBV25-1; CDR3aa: CASSVGGAETQYF
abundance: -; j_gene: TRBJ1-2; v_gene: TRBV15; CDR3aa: CATSRLTGNNGYTF
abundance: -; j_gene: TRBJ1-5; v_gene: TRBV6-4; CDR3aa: CASSDSVGQPQHF
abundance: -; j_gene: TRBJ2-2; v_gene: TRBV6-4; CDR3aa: CASSAEGSGENTGELFF
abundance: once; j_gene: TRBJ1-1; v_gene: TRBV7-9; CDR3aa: CASSLAGGNTEAFF
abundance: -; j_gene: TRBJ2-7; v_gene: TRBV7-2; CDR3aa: CASSITGGTVSEQYF
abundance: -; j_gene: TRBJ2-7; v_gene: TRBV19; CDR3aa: CASSPRQITYEQYF
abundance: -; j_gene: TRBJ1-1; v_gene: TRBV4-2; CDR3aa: CASSLILGTGGSGTEAFF
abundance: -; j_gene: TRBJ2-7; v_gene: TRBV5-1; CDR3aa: CASSPRQGSYEQYF
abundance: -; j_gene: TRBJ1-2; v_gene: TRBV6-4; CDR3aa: CASSDSVRTGSYGYTF
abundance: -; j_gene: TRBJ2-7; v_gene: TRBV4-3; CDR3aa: CASSQDYGAGGPSEQYF
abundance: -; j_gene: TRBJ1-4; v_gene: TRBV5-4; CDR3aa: CASSSKGGNNEKLFF
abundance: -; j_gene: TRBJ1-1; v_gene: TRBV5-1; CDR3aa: CASSFSSAAAGTEAFF
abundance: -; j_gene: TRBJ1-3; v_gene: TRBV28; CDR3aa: CASNAVPKGGGGNTIYF
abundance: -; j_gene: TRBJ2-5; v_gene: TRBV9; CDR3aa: CASSANVGETQYF
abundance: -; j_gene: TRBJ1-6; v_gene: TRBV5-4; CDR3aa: CASSENRETNSPLHF
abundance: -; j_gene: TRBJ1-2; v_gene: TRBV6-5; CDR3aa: CASSYTGTGNYGYTF
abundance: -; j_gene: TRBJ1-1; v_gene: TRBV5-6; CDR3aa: CASSLERARQGFMNTEAFF